This T cell receptor (beta chain) comes out of a study of blood T cell repertoires in COVID-19. TCRdb's copy holds only in-frame clones and misses some; the assay was immunoSEQ multiplex PCR. The table has roughly 260,000 clones, roughly nine tenths seen once. Clinical histories supplied by participants themselves formed the basis of cohort assignment. Trimming took 5 bases from V and 0 from J, leaving 18 bases between them. The CDR3 extends over 17 amino acids. Germline-derived CDR1 and CDR2 are LNHNV and YYDKDF (reference sequence). The chain has TRBV15 and TRBJ2-3, with D perhaps TRBD2 (6 bases). The source material was PBMCs or T cells enriched from blood (not recorded which). The source is a human donor in a cohort exposed to, infected with or recovered from COVID-19 (not recorded which). The donor label of this sample is uncertain. CDR3 amino acids: CATSPRGGTASTDTQYF. Written as DNA, the CDR3 is TGTGCCACCAGCCCCCGGGGAGGCACGGCTAGCACAGATACGCAGTATTTT.